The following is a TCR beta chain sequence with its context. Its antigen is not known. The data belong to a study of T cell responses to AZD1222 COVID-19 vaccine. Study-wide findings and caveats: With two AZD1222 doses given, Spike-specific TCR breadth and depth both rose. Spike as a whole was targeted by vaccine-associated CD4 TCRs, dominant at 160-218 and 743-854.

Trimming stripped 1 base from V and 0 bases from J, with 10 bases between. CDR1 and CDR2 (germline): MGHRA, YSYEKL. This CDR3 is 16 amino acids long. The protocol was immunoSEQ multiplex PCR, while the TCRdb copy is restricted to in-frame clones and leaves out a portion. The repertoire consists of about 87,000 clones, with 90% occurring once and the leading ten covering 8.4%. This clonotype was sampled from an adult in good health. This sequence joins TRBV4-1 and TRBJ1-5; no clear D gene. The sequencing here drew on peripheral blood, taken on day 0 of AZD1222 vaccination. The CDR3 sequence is CASSQGAGNSNQPQHF. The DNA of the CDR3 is TGCGCCAGCAGCCAAGGCGCCGGCAATAGCAATCAGCCCCAGCATTTT.